A selection of T cell receptor beta chains follows, all from one sample in a study of cytomegalovirus exposure and HLA in healthy donors. Here immunoSEQ multiplex PCR was the method, and the copy in TCRdb shows in-frame clones only, minus some. The sample records about 200,000 clones, around 79% being singletons. The source material was PBMCs. Receptor source: a male donor in good health and CMV-seropositive. Both conserved end residues are part of each CDR3. The order of the fields is V gene, D gene, J gene, clone size, CDR3 protein, CDR3 DNA. A D gene is named only where the DNA matches it firmly. Expanded clones are given a class, and other clones once, few, many or no size at all.

v_call: TRBV7-8
d_call: TRBD1
j_call: TRBJ2-7
clone_size: .
cdr3_aa: CASSLGSGTASYEQYF
cdr3_nt: TGTGCCAGCAGCTTGGGGAGTGGGACAGCCTCCTACGAGCAGTACTTC

v_call: TRBV28
d_call: .
j_call: TRBJ2-4
clone_size: .
cdr3_aa: CASSFLGGDKNIQYF
cdr3_nt: TGTGCCAGCAGCTTCTTAGGAGGGGACAAAAACATTCAGTACTTC

v_call: TRBV9
d_call: TRBD2
j_call: TRBJ2-1
clone_size: few
cdr3_aa: CASTVTSGGINEQFF
cdr3_nt: TGTGCCAGCACCGTGACTAGCGGGGGCATCAATGAGCAGTTCTTC

v_call: TRBV18
d_call: .
j_call: TRBJ2-1
clone_size: .
cdr3_aa: CASSPPEAGMPKFF
cdr3_nt: TGTGCCAGCTCACCACCAGAGGCCGGAATGCCTAAGTTCTTC

v_call: TRBV5-4
d_call: .
j_call: TRBJ2-1
clone_size: .
cdr3_aa: CASSLVGANEQFF
cdr3_nt: TGTGCCAGCAGCTTGGTGGGCGCGAATGAGCAGTTCTTC

v_call: TRBV10-3
d_call: TRBD2
j_call: TRBJ2-5
clone_size: .
cdr3_aa: CATAGAGETQYF
cdr3_nt: TGTGCCACAGCGGGAGCCGGAGAGACCCAGTACTTC

v_call: TRBV19
d_call: .
j_call: TRBJ1-4
clone_size: .
cdr3_aa: CASSPGTQRLNEKLFF
cdr3_nt: TGTGCCAGTTCCCCAGGGACACAAAGACTTAATGAAAAACTGTTTTTT

v_call: TRBV27
d_call: .
j_call: TRBJ2-1
clone_size: few
cdr3_aa: CASSTWDGGVNEQFF
cdr3_nt: TGTGCCAGCAGTACCTGGGACGGAGGGGTCAATGAGCAGTTCTTC

v_call: TRBV9
d_call: .
j_call: TRBJ2-7
clone_size: .
cdr3_aa: CASSVGQTPSYEQYF
cdr3_nt: TGTGCCAGCAGCGTAGGACAGACTCCGTCCTACGAGCAGTACTTC

v_call: TRBV5-1
d_call: .
j_call: TRBJ2-3
clone_size: .
cdr3_aa: CASSLGTATDTQYF
cdr3_nt: TGCGCCAGCAGCTTGGGAACTGCGACAGATACGCAGTATTTT

v_call: TRBV4-1
d_call: .
j_call: TRBJ1-4
clone_size: .
cdr3_aa: CASSQESRGFEKLFF
cdr3_nt: TGCGCCAGCAGCCAAGAGAGTAGGGGATTTGAAAAACTGTTTTTT

v_call: TRBV5-1
d_call: TRBD2
j_call: TRBJ2-7
clone_size: .
cdr3_aa: CASSPTSGVTYEQYF
cdr3_nt: TGCGCCAGCAGCCCGACTAGCGGGGTGACCTACGAGCAGTACTTC

v_call: TRBV5-6
d_call: TRBD1
j_call: TRBJ1-1
clone_size: .
cdr3_aa: CASSFLTGGSTEAFF
cdr3_nt: TGTGCCAGCAGCTTCCTGACAGGGGGAAGTACTGAAGCTTTCTTT

v_call: TRBV5-5
d_call: .
j_call: TRBJ1-5
clone_size: .
cdr3_aa: CASSLVQGNQPQHF
cdr3_nt: TGTGCCAGCAGCTTGGTTCAGGGCAATCAGCCCCAGCATTTT